Many counts were recorded for the clone carrying this T cell receptor (beta chain). TCRdb re-derived calls from the 5' RACE reads in MiXCR, one entry per CDR3 protein. The sample has tens of thousands of distinct CDR3 sequences; approximately 8% are singletons. The sample belongs to a study of early T cells in non-severe SARS-CoV-2 infection. This CDR3 region has 17 residues. Germline CDR1 and CDR2: MGHDK and SYGVNS. Trimming at V came to 6 bases and at J to 3 bases, leaving 13 bases not matched to a gene. V is TRBV25-1 and J is TRBJ2-2, with 7 bases that match TRBD1. The sequenced sample was whole blood. This receptor was taken from an adult who was a healthcare worker with PCR-confirmed SARS-CoV-2 infection or an uninfected control (not recorded which). The CDR3 nucleotides are TGTGCCAGCAGGGCGACTCCGGGACAGCGATACACCGGGGAGCTGTTTTTT. Its protein product is CASRATPGQRYTGELFF.